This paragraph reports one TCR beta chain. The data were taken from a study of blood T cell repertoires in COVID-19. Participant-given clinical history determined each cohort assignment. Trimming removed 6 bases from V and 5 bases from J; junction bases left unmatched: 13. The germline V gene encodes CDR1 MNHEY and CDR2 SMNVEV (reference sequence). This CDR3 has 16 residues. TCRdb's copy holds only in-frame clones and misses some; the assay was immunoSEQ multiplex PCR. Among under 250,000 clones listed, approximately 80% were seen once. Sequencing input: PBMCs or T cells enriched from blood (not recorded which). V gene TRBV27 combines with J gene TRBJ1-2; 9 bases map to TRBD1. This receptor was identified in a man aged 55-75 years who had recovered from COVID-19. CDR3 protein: CASSRTPPGQGYGYTF. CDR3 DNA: TGTGCCAGCAGCCGAACACCGCCAGGACAGGGGTATGGCTACACCTTC.